Following are 10 T cell receptor beta chains from one sample sequenced in a study of siplizumab effects on memory and regulatory T cells (dated by TCRdb to between 2019 and 2020). Library preparation employed the immunoSEQ multiplex PCR assay. TCRdb stores this immuneACCESS table with in-frame sequences only. Part of the clones is absent; in the studies checked, under half of the shortfall reflects unresolved V genes, and no reason is known for the rest. The sample includes more than 85,000 clones, with just over 90% observed a single time. About 0.32% of the sample rests with the top ten. The sample comprised CD4+ T cells sorted from blood. The receptors originated from a human donor in good health.

The gene calls are TRBV5-4 and TRBJ2-7; 14 bases fit TRBD2. Germline V gives CDR1 SGHNT, CDR2 YYREEE (reference sequence). This CDR3 region has 16 residues. The J segment lost 0 bases and the V segment lost 3 bases, leaving 2 bases of the junction unmatched. In DNA form, the CDR3 reads TGTGCCAGCAGCTCAGGACTAGCGGGAGGCTCCTACGAGCAGTACTTC. Translated: CASSSGLAGGSYEQYF.

The CDR3 region has the DNA TGTGCCAGCAGCTTCGTCAGGTCGACATACAATGAGCAGTTCTTC. Residues: CASSFVRSTYNEQFF. The chain joins TRBV7-3 to TRBJ2-1, with D uncertain. Germline CDR1 reads SGHTA; CDR2 reads FQGTGA. V was pared by 3 bases and J by 4 bases, with 13 bases between. There are 15 residues in the CDR3.

The genes are TRBV2 and TRBJ1-1; D may be TRBD1 (5 bases). V was pared by 8 bases and J by 2 bases, with 12 bases between. The CDR3 sequence is 13 residues long. The germline CDR1 and CDR2 sequences are SNHLY and FYNNEI. Here the CDR3 reads CASLTDSNTEAFF. In DNA form, the CDR3 reads TGTGCCAGCTTGACAGATTCCAACACTGAAGCTTTCTTT.

The genes are TRBV5-1 and TRBJ1-6; tentatively, D is TRBD1 (6 bases). CDR3 size: 13 residues. V shed 5 bases and J shed 6 bases, with 9 bases lying between them. Germline V CDR1 and CDR2: SGHRS, YFSETQ. The CDR3 region is CASRDRSNSPLHF. CDR3 sequence (DNA): TGCGCCAGCAGGGACAGAAGTAATTCACCCCTCCACTTT. Full variable domain (remainder filled in from reference TRBV5-1 and TRBJ1-6): KAGVTQTPRYLIKTRGQQVTLSCSPISGHRSVSWYQQTPGQGLQFLFEYFSETQRNKGNFPGRFSGRQFSNSRSEMNVSTLELGDSALYLCASRDRSNSPLHFGNGTRLTVT.

The chain is built from TRBV10-1 and TRBJ2-7; TRBD1 matches 8 bases. This CDR3 has 15 residues. Germline V gene sequence: CDR1 WNHNN, CDR2 SYGVQD (reference sequence). The V segment lost 4 bases and the J segment 3 bases; nucleotides outside the gene matches: 8. CDR3 DNA: TGCGCCAGCAGTGGGCTACAGGACAGGGACTACGAGCAGTACTTC. Translation gives CASSGLQDRDYEQYF.

This clone was recorded a few times. The chain joins TRBV7-8 to TRBJ1-1; no clear D. The V and J ends lost 5 bases and 0 bases respectively, with 7 bases between them. Per germline, CDR1 SGHVS and CDR2 FQNEAQ. This CDR3 has 13 amino acids. The CDR3 DNA is TGTGCCAGCAGCCTCGGAATGAACACTGAAGCTTTCTTT. As protein: CASSLGMNTEAFF.

The gene calls are TRBV14 and TRBJ2-3; 8 bases agree with TRBD2. From germline, CDR1 is SGHDN and CDR2 FVKESK. The CDR3 is 15 residues long. The junction had 4 bases not matched to a gene; V was cut back by 2 bases and J by 3 bases. DNA of the CDR3: TGTGCCAGCAGCCAATCAACTAGCGGTACAGATACGCAGTATTTT. Residues: CASSQSTSGTDTQYF.

The chain links TRBV18 to TRBJ2-5, with D possibly TRBD2 on 5 matching bases. Germline V gene data show CDR1 as KGHSH and CDR2 as LQKENI. The CDR3 covers 14 residues. The V gene lost 1 base and the J gene lost 1 base, with 7 bases spanning the gap. The CDR3 loop is CASSPRLAQETQYF. The CDR3 DNA sequence: TGTGCCAGCTCACCACGGCTAGCCCAAGAGACCCAGTACTTC.

The chain employs TRBV6-5 and TRBJ2-5; no clear D gene. The CDR3 loop spans 15 amino acids. V was pared by 6 bases and J by 5 bases, with 19 bases between. CDR1 is MNHEY, CDR2 SVGAGI, per germline. CDR3 nucleotide sequence: TGTGCCAGCAGGATTAGCAAGTGGGCGTGGGAGACCCAGTACTTC. Its translation is CASRISKWAWETQYF.

This chain joins TRBV6-5 and TRBJ2-1, with 8 bases lining up with TRBD2. The CDR3 length is 15 residues. The V gene's germline CDR1 is MNHEY and CDR2 SVGAGI. V was pared by 0 bases and J by 15 bases, with 13 bases of the junction left unmatched. The CDR3 bases are TGTGCCAGCAGTTACTCTGATCTAACCGGGACTAGTCGGTTCTTC. Protein sequence: CASSYSDLTGTSRFF.